This T cell receptor beta chain was captured in a study of T cell repertoires in cytomegalovirus infection. Study-wide context: Indications of both CMV infection and matching HLA type were provided by public TCR beta signatures.

Regarding this clonotype: The target antigen is unknown.

V shed 5 bases and J shed 7 bases, with 9 bases lying between them. The CDR3 consists of 11 residues. Germline V lookup: CDR1 SGDLS, CDR2 YYNGEE. Study outcomes and limitations: Using cumulative public TCR beta family frequency, the authors identified those who carried CMV together with the relevant HLA. Within the response measured ex vivo, HLA-C-restricted CMV-specific TCR beta clonotypes were dominant.

TCRdb processed the reads anew with MiXCR; each CDR3 protein has one entry. The sample holds approximately 990,000 distinct CDR3 sequences, around 32% seen once. V is TRBV9 and J is TRBJ1-2; D not resolved. This clonotype originated in a human donor in good health (CMV status not recorded). Some clones in this sample may be carry-over from other donors' samples. Specimen: cultured CD8+ T cells from PBMCs, collected from culture after CMV antigen stimulation. As DNA, the CDR3 is TGTGCCAGCAGGGCCGCCCGTGGCTACACCTTC. It translates to CASRAARGYTF.